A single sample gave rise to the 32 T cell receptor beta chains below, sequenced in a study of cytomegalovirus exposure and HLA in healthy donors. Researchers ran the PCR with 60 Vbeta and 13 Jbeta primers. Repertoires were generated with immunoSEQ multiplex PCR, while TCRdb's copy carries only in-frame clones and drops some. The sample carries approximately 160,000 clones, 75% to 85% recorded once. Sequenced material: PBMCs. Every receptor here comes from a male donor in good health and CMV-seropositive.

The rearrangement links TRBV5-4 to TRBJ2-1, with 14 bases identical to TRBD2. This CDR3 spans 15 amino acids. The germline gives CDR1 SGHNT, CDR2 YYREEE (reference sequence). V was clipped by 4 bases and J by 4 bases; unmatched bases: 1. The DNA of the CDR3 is TGTGCCAGCAGCCGGACTAGCGGGGGGTACAATGAGCAGTTCTTC. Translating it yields CASSRTSGGYNEQFF.

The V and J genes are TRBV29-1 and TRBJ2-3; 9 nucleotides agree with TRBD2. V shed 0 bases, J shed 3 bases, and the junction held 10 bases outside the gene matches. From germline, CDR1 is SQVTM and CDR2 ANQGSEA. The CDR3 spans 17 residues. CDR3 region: CSVEDRWRGGGTDTQYF. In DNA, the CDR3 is TGCAGCGTTGAAGATCGGTGGCGGGGGGGAGGGACAGATACGCAGTATTTT.

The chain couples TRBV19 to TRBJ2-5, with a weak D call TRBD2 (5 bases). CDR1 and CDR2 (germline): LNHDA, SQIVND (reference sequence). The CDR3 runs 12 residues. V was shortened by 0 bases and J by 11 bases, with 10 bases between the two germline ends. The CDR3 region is CASSIDEEEQYF. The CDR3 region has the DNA TGTGCCAGTAGTATAGACGAGGAGGAGCAGTACTTC.

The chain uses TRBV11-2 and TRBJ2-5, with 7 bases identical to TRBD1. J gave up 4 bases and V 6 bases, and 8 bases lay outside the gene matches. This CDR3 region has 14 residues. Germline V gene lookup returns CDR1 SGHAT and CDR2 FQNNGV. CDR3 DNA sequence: TGTGCCAGCAGTTTCACAGGGGTAGGAGAGACCCAGTACTTC. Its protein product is CASSFTGVGETQYF.

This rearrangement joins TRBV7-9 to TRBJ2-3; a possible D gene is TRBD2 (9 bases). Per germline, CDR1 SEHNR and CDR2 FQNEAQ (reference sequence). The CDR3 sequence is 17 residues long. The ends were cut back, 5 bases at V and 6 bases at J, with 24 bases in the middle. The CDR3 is CASSQGASGALRDTQYF. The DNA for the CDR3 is TGTGCCAGCAGCCAGGGGGCTAGCGGGGCTCTTAGGGATACGCAGTATTTT.

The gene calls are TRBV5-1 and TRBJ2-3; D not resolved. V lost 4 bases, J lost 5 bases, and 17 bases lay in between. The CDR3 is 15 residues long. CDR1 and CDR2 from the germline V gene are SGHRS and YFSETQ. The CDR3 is CASSPEMVNVDTQYF. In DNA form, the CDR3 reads TGCGCCAGCAGCCCGGAGATGGTCAATGTAGATACGCAGTATTTT.

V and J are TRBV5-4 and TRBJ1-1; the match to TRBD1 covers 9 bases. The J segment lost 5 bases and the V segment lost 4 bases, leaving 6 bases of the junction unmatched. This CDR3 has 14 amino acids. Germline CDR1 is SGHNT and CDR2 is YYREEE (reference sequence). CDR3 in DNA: TGTGCCAGCAGCCCGACAGGGGGATATACTGAAGCTTTCTTT. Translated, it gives CASSPTGGYTEAFF.

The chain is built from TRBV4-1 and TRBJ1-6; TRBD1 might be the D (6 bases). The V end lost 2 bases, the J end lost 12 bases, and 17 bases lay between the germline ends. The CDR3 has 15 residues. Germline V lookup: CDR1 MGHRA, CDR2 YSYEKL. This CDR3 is CASSQPTRGGEPLHF. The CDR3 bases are TGCGCCAGCAGCCAACCCACAAGGGGGGGGGAACCCCTCCACTTT.

The CDR3 DNA is TGTGCCAGCAGCTTGGTTCTAGCGGCGAGGACCGGGGAGCTGTTTTTT. Residues: CASSLVLAARTGELFF. The gene calls are TRBV5-4 and TRBJ2-2; 7 bases agree with TRBD2. This CDR3 region has 16 residues. Germline lookup yields CDR1 SGHNT and CDR2 YYREEE (reference sequence). The V and J ends lost 0 bases and 5 bases, in that order; junction bases with no gene match: 7.

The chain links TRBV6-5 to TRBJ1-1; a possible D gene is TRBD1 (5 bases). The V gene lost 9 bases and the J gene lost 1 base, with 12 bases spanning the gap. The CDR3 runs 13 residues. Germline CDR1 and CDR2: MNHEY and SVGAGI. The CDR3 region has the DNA TGTGCCAGTGGCGGGGGGGAGAACACTGAAGCTTTCTTT. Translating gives CASGGGENTEAFF.

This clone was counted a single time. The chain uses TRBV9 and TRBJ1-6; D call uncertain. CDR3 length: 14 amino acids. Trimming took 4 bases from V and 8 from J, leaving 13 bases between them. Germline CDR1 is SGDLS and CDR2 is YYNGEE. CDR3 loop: CASSPTQNDSPLHF. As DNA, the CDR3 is TGTGCCAGCAGCCCAACACAAAATGATTCACCCCTCCACTTT.

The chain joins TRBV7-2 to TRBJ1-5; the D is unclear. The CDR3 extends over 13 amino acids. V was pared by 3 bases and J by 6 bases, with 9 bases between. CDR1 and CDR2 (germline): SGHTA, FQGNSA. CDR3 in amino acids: CASSLRGGQPQHF. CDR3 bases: TGTGCCAGCAGCTTGCGGGGAGGTCAGCCCCAGCATTTT.

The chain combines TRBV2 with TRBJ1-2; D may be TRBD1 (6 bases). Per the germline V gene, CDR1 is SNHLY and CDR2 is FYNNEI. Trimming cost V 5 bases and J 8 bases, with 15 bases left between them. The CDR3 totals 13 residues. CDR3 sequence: CASSFRGREGYTF. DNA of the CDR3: TGTGCCAGCAGTTTCAGGGGTAGGGAAGGCTACACCTTC.

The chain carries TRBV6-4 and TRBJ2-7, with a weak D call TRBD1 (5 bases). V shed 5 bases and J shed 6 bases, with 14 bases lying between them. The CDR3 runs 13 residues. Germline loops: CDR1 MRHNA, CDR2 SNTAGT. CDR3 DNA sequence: TGTGCCAGCAGTTCCACCGCAGGGCTCGAGCAGTACTTC. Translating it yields CASSSTAGLEQYF.

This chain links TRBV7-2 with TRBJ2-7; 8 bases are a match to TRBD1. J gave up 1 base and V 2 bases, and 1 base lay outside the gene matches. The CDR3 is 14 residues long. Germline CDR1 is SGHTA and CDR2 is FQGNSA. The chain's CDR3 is CASSLRTGSYEQYF. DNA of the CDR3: TGTGCCAGCAGCTTACGGACAGGGTCCTACGAGCAGTACTTC.

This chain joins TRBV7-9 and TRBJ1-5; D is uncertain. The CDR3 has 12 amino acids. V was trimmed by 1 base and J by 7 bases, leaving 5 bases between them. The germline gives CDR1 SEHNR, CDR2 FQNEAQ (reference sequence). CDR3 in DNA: TGTGCCAGCAGCTTAGACCGGCAGCCCCAGCATTTT. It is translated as CASSLDRQPQHF.

CDR3 in amino acids: CASSKGWERRHTGELFF. DNA for the CDR3: TGTGCCAGCAGCAAAGGTTGGGAGAGGCGCCACACCGGGGAGCTGTTTTTT. The chain recombines TRBV21-1 with TRBJ2-2; the table calls TRBD2, which could not be checked here. TRBV21-1 has pseudogene status. This CDR3 has 17 residues.

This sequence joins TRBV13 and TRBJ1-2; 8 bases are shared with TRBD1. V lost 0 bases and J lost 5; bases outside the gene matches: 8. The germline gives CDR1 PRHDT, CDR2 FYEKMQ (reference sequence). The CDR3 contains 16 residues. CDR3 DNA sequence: TGTGCCAGCAGCTTAGGCGGACAGGGACCGATATATGGCTACACCTTC. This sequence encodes CASSLGGQGPIYGYTF. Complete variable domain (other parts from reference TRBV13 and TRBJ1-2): AAGVIQSPRHLIKEKRETATLKCYPIPRHDTVYWYQQGPGQDPQFLISFYEKMQSDKGSIPDRFSAQQFSDYHSELNMSSLELGDSALYFCASSLGGQGPIYGYTFGSGTRLTVV.

The CDR3 coding sequence is TGCGCCAGCAGCTTTCCGGGACAGGGTTCCTACGAGCAGTACTTC. As protein: CASSFPGQGSYEQYF. This chain joins TRBV4-1 and TRBJ2-7; 9 bases are shared with TRBD1. Germline values: CDR1 MGHRA, CDR2 YSYEKL. The V gene end was trimmed by 5 bases and the J gene end by 1 base; junction bases not matched to a gene: 6. There are 15 residues in the CDR3.

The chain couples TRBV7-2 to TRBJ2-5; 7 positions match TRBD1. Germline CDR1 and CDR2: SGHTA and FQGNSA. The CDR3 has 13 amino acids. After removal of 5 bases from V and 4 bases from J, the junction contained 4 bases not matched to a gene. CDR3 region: CASSPDRVETQYF. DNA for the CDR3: TGTGCCAGCAGCCCCGACAGGGTAGAGACCCAGTACTTC.

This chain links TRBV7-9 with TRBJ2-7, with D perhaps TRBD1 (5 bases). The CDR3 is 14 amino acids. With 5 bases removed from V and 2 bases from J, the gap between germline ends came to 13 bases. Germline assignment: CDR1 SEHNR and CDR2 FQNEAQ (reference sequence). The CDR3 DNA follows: TGTGCCAGCAGCCTATTGCCAGGGACCTACGAGCAGTACTTC. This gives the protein CASSLLPGTYEQYF.

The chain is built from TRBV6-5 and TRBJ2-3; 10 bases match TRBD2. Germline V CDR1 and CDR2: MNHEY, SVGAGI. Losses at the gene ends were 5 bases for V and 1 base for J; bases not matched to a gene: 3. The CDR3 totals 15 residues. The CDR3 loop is CASSPSGGGTDTQYF. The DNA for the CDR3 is TGTGCCAGCAGTCCTAGCGGGGGTGGCACAGATACGCAGTATTTT.

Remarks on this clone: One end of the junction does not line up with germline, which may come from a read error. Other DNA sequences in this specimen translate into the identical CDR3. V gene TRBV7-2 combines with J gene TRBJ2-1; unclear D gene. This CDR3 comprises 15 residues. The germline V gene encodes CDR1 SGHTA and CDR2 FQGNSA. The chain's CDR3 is CASSQDGLRYDEQFF. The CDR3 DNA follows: TGCGCCAGCAGCCAAGATGGTCTCCGGTATGATGAGCAGTTCTTC.

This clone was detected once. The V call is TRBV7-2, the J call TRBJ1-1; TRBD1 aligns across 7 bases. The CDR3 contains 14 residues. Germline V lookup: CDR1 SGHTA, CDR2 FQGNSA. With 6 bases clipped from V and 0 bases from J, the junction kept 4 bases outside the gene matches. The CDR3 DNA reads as TGTGCCAGCAGGAAACAGGGGCTGAACACTGAAGCTTTCTTT. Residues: CASRKQGLNTEAFF.

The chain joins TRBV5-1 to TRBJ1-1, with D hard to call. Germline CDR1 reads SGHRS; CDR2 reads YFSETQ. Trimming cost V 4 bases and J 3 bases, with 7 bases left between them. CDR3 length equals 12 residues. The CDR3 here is CASSAVDTEAFF. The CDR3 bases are TGCGCCAGCAGCGCGGTCGACACTGAAGCTTTCTTT. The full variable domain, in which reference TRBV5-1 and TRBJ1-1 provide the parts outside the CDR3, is KAGVTQTPRYLIKTRGQQVTLSCSPISGHRSVSWYQQTPGQGLQFLFEYFSETQRNKGNFPGRFSGRQFSNSRSEMNVSTLELGDSALYLCASSAVDTEAFFGQGTRLTVV.

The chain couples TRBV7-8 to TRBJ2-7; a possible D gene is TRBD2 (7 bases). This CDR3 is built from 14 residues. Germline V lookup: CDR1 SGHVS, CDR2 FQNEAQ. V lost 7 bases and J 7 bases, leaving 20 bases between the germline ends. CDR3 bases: TGTGCCAGCAACCAAGGGGGGGCTACTAAGGAGCAGTACTTC. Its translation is CASNQGGATKEQYF.

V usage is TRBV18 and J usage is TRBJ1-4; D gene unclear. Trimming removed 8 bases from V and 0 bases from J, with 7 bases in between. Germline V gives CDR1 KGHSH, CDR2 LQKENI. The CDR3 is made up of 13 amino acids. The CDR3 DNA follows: TGTGCCAGCCAATCCACAACTAATGAAAAACTGTTTTTT. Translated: CASQSTTNEKLFF.

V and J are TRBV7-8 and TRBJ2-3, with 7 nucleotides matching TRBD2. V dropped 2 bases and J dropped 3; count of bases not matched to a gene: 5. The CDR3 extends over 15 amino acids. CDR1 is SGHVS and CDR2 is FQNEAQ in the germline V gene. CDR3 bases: TGTGCCAGCAGCTTAACTAGCGTGGAGACAGATACGCAGTATTTT. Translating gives CASSLTSVETDTQYF.

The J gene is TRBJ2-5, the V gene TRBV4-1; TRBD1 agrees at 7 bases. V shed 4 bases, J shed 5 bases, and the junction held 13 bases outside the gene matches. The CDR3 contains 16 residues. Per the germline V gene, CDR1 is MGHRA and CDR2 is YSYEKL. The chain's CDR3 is CASSPLTRGPEETQYF. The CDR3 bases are TGCGCCAGCAGCCCATTGACGAGGGGGCCGGAGGAGACCCAGTACTTC.

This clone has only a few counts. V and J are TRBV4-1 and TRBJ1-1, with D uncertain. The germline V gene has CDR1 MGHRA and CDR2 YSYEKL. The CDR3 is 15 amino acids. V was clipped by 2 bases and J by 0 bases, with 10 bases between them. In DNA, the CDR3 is TGCGCCAGCAGCCAACACAGAATATTGAACACTGAAGCTTTCTTT. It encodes CASSQHRILNTEAFF.

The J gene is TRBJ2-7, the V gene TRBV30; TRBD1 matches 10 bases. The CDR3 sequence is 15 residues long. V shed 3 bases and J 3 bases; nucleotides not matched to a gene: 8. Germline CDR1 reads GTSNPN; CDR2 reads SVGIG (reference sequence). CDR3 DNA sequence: TGTGCCTGGAGGCCGACAGGGGGCGAAATCTACGAGCAGTACTTC. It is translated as CAWRPTGGEIYEQYF.

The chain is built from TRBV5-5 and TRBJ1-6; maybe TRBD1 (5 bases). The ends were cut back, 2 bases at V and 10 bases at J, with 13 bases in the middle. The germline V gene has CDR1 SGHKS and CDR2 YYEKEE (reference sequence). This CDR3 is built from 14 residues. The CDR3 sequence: CASSFGREGSPLHF. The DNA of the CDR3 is TGTGCCAGCAGCTTCGGCAGGGAGGGATCACCCCTCCACTTT.